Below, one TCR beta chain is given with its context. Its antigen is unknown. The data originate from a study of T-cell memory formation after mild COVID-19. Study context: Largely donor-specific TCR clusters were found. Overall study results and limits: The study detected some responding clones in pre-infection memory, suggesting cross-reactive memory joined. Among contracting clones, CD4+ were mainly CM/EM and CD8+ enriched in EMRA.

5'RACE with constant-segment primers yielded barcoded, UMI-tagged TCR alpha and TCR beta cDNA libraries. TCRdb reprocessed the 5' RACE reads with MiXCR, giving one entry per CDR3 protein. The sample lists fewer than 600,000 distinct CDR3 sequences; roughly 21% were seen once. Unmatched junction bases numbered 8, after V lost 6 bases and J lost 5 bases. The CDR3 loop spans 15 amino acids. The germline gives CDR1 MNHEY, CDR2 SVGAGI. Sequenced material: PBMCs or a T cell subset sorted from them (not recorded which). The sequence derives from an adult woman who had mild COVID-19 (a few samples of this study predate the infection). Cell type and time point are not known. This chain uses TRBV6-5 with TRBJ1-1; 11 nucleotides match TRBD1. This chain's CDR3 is CASSQGQGAVTEAFF. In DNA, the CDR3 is TGTGCCAGCAGCCAAGGACAGGGGGCAGTGACTGAAGCTTTCTTT.